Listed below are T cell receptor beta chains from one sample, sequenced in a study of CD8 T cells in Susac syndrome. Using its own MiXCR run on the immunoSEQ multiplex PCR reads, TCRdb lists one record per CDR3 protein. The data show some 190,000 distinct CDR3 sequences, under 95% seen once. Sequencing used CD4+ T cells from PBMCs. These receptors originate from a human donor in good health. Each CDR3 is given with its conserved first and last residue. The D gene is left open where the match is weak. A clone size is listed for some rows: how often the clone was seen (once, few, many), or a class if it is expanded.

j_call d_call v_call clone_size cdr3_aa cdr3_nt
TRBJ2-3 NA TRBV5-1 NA CASSKSTDTQYF TGCGCCAGCAGCAAAAGCACAGATACGCAGTATTTT
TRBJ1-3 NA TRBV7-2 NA CASSLVGTSGNTIYF TGTGCCAGCAGCCTTGTGGGGACATCTGGAAACACCATATATTTT
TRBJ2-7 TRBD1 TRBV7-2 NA CASSLATGQGFSYEQYF TGTGCCAGCAGCTTAGCCACTGGACAGGGGTTCTCCTACGAGCAGTACTTC
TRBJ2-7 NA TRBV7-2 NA CASSLVGRGGFSSYEQYF TGTGCCAGCAGCTTAGTTGGCCGGGGAGGCTTTAGCTCCTACGAGCAGTACTTC
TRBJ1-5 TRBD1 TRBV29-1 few CSIGTGGNQPQHF TGCAGCATTGGGACAGGAGGCAATCAGCCCCAGCATTTT
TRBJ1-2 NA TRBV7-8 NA CASSLVLSELSGYTF TGTGCCAGCAGCTTAGTACTGTCAGAGCTTTCTGGCTACACCTTC
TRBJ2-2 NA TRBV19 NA CASSIDRSNTGELFF TGTGCCAGTAGTATAGACAGGTCGAACACCGGGGAGCTGTTTTTT
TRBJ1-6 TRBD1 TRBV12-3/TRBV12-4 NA CASSPDRAPYNSPLHF TGTGCCAGCAGTCCCGACAGGGCCCCCTATAATTCACCCCTCCACTTT
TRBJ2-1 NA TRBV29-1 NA CSVAVGRNEQFF TGCAGCGTTGCGGTGGGGAGGAATGAGCAGTTCTTC
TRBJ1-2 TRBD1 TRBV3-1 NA CASSPTGTASNGYTF TGTGCCAGCAGCCCCACCGGGACAGCGTCGAATGGCTACACCTTC
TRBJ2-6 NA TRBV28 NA CASSLIQGLSGANVLTF TGTGCCAGCAGTTTAATTCAGGGTCTATCTGGGGCCAACGTCCTGACTTTC
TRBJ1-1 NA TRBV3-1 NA CASSQGEGKAFF TGTGCCAGCAGCCAAGGAGAGGGGAAAGCTTTCTTT
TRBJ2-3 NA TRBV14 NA CASSQLGREADTQYF TGTGCCAGCAGCCAACTCGGCAGGGAGGCAGATACGCAGTATTTT
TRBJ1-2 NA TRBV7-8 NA CASSEGDLYGYTF TGTGCCAGCTCCGAAGGGGATCTCTATGGCTACACCTTC
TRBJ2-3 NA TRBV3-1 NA CASSQVVKDTQYF TGTGCCAGCAGCCAAGTGGTGAAAGATACGCAGTATTTT
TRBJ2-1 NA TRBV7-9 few CASSPGRSSYNEQFF TGTGCCAGCTCCCCCGGCCGCAGCTCCTACAATGAGCAGTTCTTC
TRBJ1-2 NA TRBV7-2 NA CASSLFMGGYTF TGTGCCAGCAGCCTATTTATGGGGGGCTACACCTTC
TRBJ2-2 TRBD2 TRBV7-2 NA CASSLVGGGANAGELFF TGTGCCAGCAGCTTAGTGGGCGGGGGGGCGAATGCCGGGGAGCTGTTTTTT
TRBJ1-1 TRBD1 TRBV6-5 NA CASSLDRRNTEAFF TGTGCCAGCAGCTTGGACAGGAGGAACACTGAAGCTTTCTTT
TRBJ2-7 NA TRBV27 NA CASSLSSGRAYEQYF TGTGCCAGCAGTTTATCCTCGGGTAGAGCCTACGAGCAGTACTTC
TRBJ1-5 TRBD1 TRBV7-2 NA CASSLEGTGDQPQHF TGTGCCAGCAGCTTAGAAGGGACAGGGGATCAGCCCCAGCATTTT
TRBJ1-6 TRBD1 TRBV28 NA CASSSQGNNNSPLHF TGTGCCAGCAGTTCACAGGGGAACAATAATTCACCCCTCCACTTT
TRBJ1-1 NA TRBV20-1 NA CRTYRLGTEAFF TGCAGAACTTACAGGTTAGGCACTGAAGCTTTCTTT
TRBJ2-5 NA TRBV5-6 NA CASSFPTSQETQYF TGTGCCAGCAGCTTCCCGACCTCCCAAGAGACCCAGTACTTC
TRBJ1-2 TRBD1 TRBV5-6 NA CASSPFGTGTNYGYTF TGTGCCAGCAGCCCTTTCGGGACAGGGACTAACTATGGCTACACCTTC
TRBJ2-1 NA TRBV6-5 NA CASTGTPHNEQFF TGTGCCAGCACAGGGACACCTCACAATGAGCAGTTCTTC
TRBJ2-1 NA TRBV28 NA CATNPGTKGYEQFF TGTGCCACAAATCCGGGGACAAAGGGTTATGAGCAGTTCTTC
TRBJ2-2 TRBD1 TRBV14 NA CASSLVGQGASGELFF TGTGCCAGCAGCCTAGTCGGACAGGGGGCCTCCGGGGAGCTGTTTTTT
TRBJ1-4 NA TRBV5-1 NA CASSRDPSNEKLFF TGCGCCAGCAGCCGGGACCCCTCTAATGAAAAACTGTTTTTT
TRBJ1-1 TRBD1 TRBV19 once CASRGDRVVTEAFF TGTGCCAGTAGAGGAGACAGGGTAGTAACTGAAGCTTTCTTT
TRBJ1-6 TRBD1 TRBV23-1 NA CASPRLATGGSPLHF TGCGCCAGCCCCCGACTAGCGACAGGGGGCTCACCCCTCCACTTT
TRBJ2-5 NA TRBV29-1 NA CSTDPGKTQYF TGCAGCACTGACCCAGGGAAGACCCAGTACTTC
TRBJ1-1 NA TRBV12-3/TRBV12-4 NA CASSFGGFEAFF TGTGCCAGCAGTTTTGGGGGTTTTGAAGCTTTCTTT